Following are 2 T cell receptor beta chains from one sample sequenced in a study of T cells in localized non-small cell lung cancer. Using immunoSEQ multiplex PCR, the repertoire was profiled, and TCRdb retains in-frame clones only, with some absent. The table includes around 130,000 clones, 80% to 90% detected once. The sample was peripheral blood, taken before any cancer treatment. The source of these receptors is a female donor over 55 with stage I lung adenocarcinoma.

This sequence joins TRBV19 and TRBJ2-2, with D unclear. Germline V CDR1 and CDR2: LNHDA, SQIVND (reference sequence). Trimming cost V 4 bases and J 1 base, with 7 bases left between them. The CDR3 extends over 14 amino acids. The CDR3 nucleotides are TGTGCCAGTAGTACCCCAGGGAACACCGGGGAGCTGTTTTTT. The encoded protein is CASSTPGNTGELFF. Complete variable domain (other parts from reference TRBV19 and TRBJ2-2): DGGITQSPKYLFRKEGQNVTLSCEQNLNHDAMYWYRQDPGQGLRLIYYSQIVNDFQKGDIAEGYSVSREKKESFPLTVTSAQKNPTAFYLCASSTPGNTGELFFGEGSRLTVL.

The chain carries TRBV6-5 and TRBJ1-1; TRBD1 might be the D (5 bases). V was trimmed by 6 bases and J by 0 bases, leaving 11 bases between them. Germline-derived CDR1 and CDR2 are MNHEY and SVGAGI. CDR3 length equals 14 residues. The CDR3 nucleotides are TGTGCCAGCAGACGTGACAGCTTGAACACTGAAGCTTTCTTT. This codes for CASRRDSLNTEAFF.